The clone carrying this T cell receptor (beta chain) was found many times. What it binds is not known. cDNA was made by 5'RACE with 10-nucleotide random UMIs. MiXCR, run by TCRdb on the 5' RACE reads, gives a single entry per CDR3 protein. This sample has under 75,000 distinct CDR3 sequences, with roughly 3.5% found just once. This record comes from a study of neurological immune-mediated disorders. Study context: A relapsing-remitting course was seen in most of the roughly 34 multiple sclerosis patients and a secondary progressive course in 3.

The study's findings and limits: One related-CDR3 cluster, found by phylogenetic grouping, held repertoires of 18 of 34 multiple sclerosis patients and is a possible signature. Private repertoires in all groups were suggested by the absence of shared CDR3 amino acid sequences among expanded clones across subjects.

Germline V CDR1 and CDR2: MNHNY, SVGAGI (reference sequence). This CDR3 region has 12 residues. Trimming took off 3 bases at V and 3 bases at J, with 2 bases between the two ends. The clonotype was recovered from a woman aged 55-70 years with multiple sclerosis. V is TRBV6-6 and J is TRBJ2-2; D gene ambiguous. Sequenced: PBMCs. CDR3 protein: CASSYDTGELFF. As DNA, the CDR3 is TGTGCCAGCAGTTATGACACCGGGGAGCTGTTTTTT.